This T cell receptor beta chain was recorded in a study of early T cells in non-severe SARS-CoV-2 infection. Background on the study: Chains stayed unpaired after sequencing of bulk RNA from unsorted whole blood.

This clonotype occurred a few times. One entry per CDR3 protein, called by TCRdb with MiXCR from the 5' RACE reads. Found here are about 88,000 distinct CDR3 sequences, just under 15% of them singletons; the top ten hold around 5.4%. Sample: whole blood. The sequence came from an adult who was a healthcare worker with PCR-confirmed SARS-CoV-2 infection or an uninfected control (not recorded which).

The CDR3 here is CATSAGQGWTEAFF. The DNA of the CDR3 is TGTGCCACCAGCGCGGGACAGGGTTGGACTGAAGCTTTCTTT. J is TRBJ1-1 and V is TRBV15, with 9 bases fitting TRBD1. Unmatched junction bases numbered 6, after V lost 5 bases and J lost 5 bases. CDR1 LNHNV and CDR2 YYDKDF come from the germline V gene (reference sequence). The CDR3 contains 14 residues.